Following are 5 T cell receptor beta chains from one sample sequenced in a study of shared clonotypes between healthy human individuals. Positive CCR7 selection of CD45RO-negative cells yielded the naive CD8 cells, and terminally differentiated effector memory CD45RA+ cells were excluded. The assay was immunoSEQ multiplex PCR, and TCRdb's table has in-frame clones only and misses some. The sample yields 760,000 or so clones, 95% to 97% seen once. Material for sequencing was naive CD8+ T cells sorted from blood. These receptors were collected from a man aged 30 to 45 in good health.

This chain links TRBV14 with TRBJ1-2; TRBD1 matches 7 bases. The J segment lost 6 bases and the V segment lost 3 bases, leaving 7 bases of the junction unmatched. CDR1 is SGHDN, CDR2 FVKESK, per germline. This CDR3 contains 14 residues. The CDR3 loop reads CASSQGGGTDGYTF. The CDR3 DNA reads TGTGCCAGCAGCCAGGGCGGTGGGACAGATGGCTACACCTTC.

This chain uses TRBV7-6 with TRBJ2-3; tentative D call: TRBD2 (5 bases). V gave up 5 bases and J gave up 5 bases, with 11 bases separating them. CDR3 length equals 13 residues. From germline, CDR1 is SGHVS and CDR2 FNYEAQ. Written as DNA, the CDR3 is TGTGCCAGCAGCGAGGGCCGGTTAGATACGCAGTATTTT. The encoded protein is CASSEGRLDTQYF. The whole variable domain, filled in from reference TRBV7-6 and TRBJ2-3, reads GAGVSQSPRYKVTKRGQDVALRCDPISGHVSLYWYRQALGQGPEFLTYFNYEAQQDKSGLPNDRFSAERPEGSISTLTIQRTEQRDSAMYRCASSEGRLDTQYFGPGTRLTVL.

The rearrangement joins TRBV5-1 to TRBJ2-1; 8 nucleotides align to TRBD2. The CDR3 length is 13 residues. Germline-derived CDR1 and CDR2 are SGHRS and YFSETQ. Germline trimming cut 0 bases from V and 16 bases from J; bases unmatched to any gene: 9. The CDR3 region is CASSLAGTSPFFF. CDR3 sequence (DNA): TGCGCCAGCAGCTTGGCGGGGACTAGTCCCTTTTTCTTC.

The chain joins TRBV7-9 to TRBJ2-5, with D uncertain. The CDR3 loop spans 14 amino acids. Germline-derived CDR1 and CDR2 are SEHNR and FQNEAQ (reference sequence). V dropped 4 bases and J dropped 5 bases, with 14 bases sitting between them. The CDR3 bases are TGTGCCAGCAGCTCTCCTCTACGGTCGGAGACCCAGTACTTC. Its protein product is CASSSPLRSETQYF.

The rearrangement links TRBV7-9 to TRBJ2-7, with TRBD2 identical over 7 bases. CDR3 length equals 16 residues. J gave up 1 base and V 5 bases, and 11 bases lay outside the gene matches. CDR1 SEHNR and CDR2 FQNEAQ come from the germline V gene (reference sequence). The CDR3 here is CASSLPGAGESYEQYF. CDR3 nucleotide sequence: TGTGCCAGCAGCCTCCCTGGTGCGGGAGAATCCTACGAGCAGTACTTC.